This TCR beta chain was captured by sequencing in a study of blood T cell repertoires in COVID-19. With 4 bases removed from V and 1 base from J, the gap between germline ends came to 10 bases. This CDR3 spans 14 amino acids. The V gene's germline CDR1 is SGHAT and CDR2 FQNNGV. Method: immunoSEQ multiplex PCR; TCRdb's copy keeps in-frame clones and lacks some. The profile shows approximately 100,000 clones, more than 75% of them singletons. This sequence originates from a woman aged 70 to 79 with acute or convalescent COVID-19. Source material: peripheral blood. This chain joins TRBV11-2 and TRBJ1-1; a weak D match, TRBD1 (5 bases). CDR3 amino acids: CASSYGTGNTEAFF. The CDR3, as DNA: TGTGCCAGCAGCTACGGAACAGGGAACACTGAAGCTTTCTTT. Variable domain in full (rest from reference TRBV11-2 and TRBJ1-1): EAGVAQSPRYKIIEKRQSVAFWCNPISGHATLYWYQQILGQGPKLLIQFQNNGVVDDSQLPKDRFSAERLKGVDSTLKIQPAKLEDSAVYLCASSYGTGNTEAFFGQGTRLTVV.